This entry lists 20 T cell receptor beta chains sequenced from one sample in a study of cytomegalovirus exposure and HLA in healthy donors. A multiplex PCR was run with 60 Vbeta primers and 13 Jbeta primers. Profiled with immunoSEQ multiplex PCR; TCRdb holds only in-frame clones, not every one. The top ten clones hold 2.9% of a sample with over 150,000 clones, around 70% of them seen once. Sequencing was performed on PBMCs. These receptor sequences come from a male donor in good health and CMV-seronegative.

CDR3 nucleotides: TGTGCCTGGAACCCGACAGAGAACACTGAAGCTTTCTTT. Its translation is CAWNPTENTEAFF. This chain links TRBV30 with TRBJ1-1; D is perhaps TRBD1 (5 bases). Germline-derived CDR1 and CDR2 are GTSNPN and SVGIG (reference sequence). There are 13 residues in the CDR3. Trimming removed 4 bases at V and 1 base at J, with 10 bases between.

The chain uses TRBV6-1 and TRBJ1-5; no firm D call. Germline V CDR1 and CDR2: MNHNS, SASEGT. The CDR3 loop spans 10 amino acids. V lost 7 bases, J lost 7 bases, and 5 bases lay in between. Here the CDR3 reads CASNRQPQHF. CDR3 nucleotide sequence: TGTGCCAGCAATAGACAGCCCCAGCATTTT.

CDR3 amino acids: CSVRQSNWGYTF. For the CDR3, the DNA is TGCAGCGTCAGACAGTCTAATTGGGGCTACACCTTC. This chain links TRBV29-1 with TRBJ1-2; D may be TRBD1 (5 bases). Looked up from germline, CDR1 is SQVTM and CDR2 is ANQGSEA. The CDR3 totals 12 residues. V dropped 6 bases and J dropped 8 bases, with 16 bases sitting between them.

CDR3 region: CAWNFGGTSGYYNEQFF. CDR3 nucleotide sequence: TGTGCCTGGAATTTTGGCGGGACTAGCGGATACTACAATGAGCAGTTCTTC. This chain links TRBV30 with TRBJ2-1; 11 positions match TRBD2. Germline loops: CDR1 GTSNPN, CDR2 SVGIG (reference sequence). The CDR3 sequence is 17 residues long. Trimming removed 4 bases from V and 3 bases from J; junction bases left unmatched: 11.

The CDR3 spells CASSGIRDRLDTQYF. The DNA for the CDR3 is TGTGCCAGCAGTGGAATCCGGGACAGGCTAGATACGCAGTATTTT. The chain carries TRBV6-5 and TRBJ2-3, with 8 bases fitting TRBD1. This CDR3 contains 15 residues. Germline-derived CDR1 and CDR2 are MNHEY and SVGAGI. V lost 5 bases, J lost 5 bases, and 9 bases stayed unmatched.

The chain couples TRBV28 to TRBJ1-4, with D possibly TRBD1 on 5 matching bases. Trimming shortened V by 3 bases and J by 7 bases, and 12 bases separated the two germline ends. CDR3 length equals 14 residues. CDR1 is MDHEN, CDR2 SYDVKM, per germline. CDR3 bases: TGTGCCAGCAGTTTTTTCAGGGAGGGTGAAAAACTGTTTTTT. Amino acid sequence: CASSFFREGEKLFF.

In its sample, this clone was seen once. Other DNA sequences within the sample encode an identical CDR3. V and J are TRBV2 and TRBJ1-5; D is unclear. CDR1 and CDR2 (germline): SNHLY, FYNNEI. This CDR3 contains 11 residues. Deletions cut 6 bases from V and 4 bases from J, with 4 bases between. CDR3 DNA sequence: TGTGCCAGCAGCTTAAATCAGCCCCAGCATTTT. It is translated as CASSLNQPQHF.

The V call is TRBV6-1, the J call TRBJ2-5; D is perhaps TRBD2 (7 bases). Trimming removed 4 bases from V and 1 base from J, with 10 bases in between. Germline V gene data show CDR1 as MNHNS and CDR2 as SASEGT. The CDR3 is made up of 14 amino acids. The CDR3 reads CASSGGGVQETQYF. DNA for the CDR3: TGTGCCAGCAGTGGAGGGGGGGTCCAAGAGACCCAGTACTTC.

This chain joins TRBV6-4 and TRBJ2-1, with 7 bases identical to TRBD2. Germline V gene sequence: CDR1 MRHNA, CDR2 SNTAGT. The CDR3 has 14 residues. After removal of 6 bases from V and 8 bases from J, the junction contained 10 bases not matched to a gene. CDR3 loop: CASSRGGGVDEQFF. DNA of the CDR3: TGTGCCAGCAGCCGAGGCGGGGGAGTGGATGAGCAGTTCTTC.

The chain employs TRBV6-5 and TRBJ2-1, with a weak D call TRBD2 (6 bases). V shed 4 bases and J shed 10 bases, with 14 bases lying between them. This CDR3 comprises 13 residues. Germline V lookup: CDR1 MNHEY, CDR2 SVGAGI. CDR3 sequence (DNA): TGTGCCAGCAGTTGGGACTCGCGAGGGGAGCAGTTCTTC. This gives the protein CASSWDSRGEQFF.

This clone occurred a few times. Other DNA sequences within the sample encode an identical CDR3. The chain carries TRBV28 and TRBJ2-7; TRBD2 agrees at 8 bases. The CDR3 spans 14 residues. Germline V CDR1 and CDR2: MDHEN, SYDVKM. Unmatched junction bases numbered 4, after V lost 2 bases and J lost 4 bases. The CDR3 bases are TGTGCCAGCAGTTTAGCGGGAGGACGGTACGAGCAGTACTTC. Residues: CASSLAGGRYEQYF. The whole variable domain, remainder taken from reference TRBV28 and TRBJ2-7, is DVKVTQSSRYLVKRTGEKVFLECVQDMDHENMFWYRQDPGLGLRLIYFSYDVKMKEKGDIPEGYSVSREKKERFSLILESASTNQTSMYLCASSLAGGRYEQYFGPGTRLTVT.

The V and J genes are TRBV27 and TRBJ1-1; no reliable D call. Germline lookup yields CDR1 MNHEY and CDR2 SMNVEV (reference sequence). The CDR3 contains 20 residues. V lost 2 bases and J 1 base, leaving 26 bases between the germline ends. DNA for the CDR3: TGTGCCAGCAGTTTACGAGGTGGCGGCGGCAGTACTGTATCGAACACTGAAGCTTTCTTT. The encoded protein is CASSLRGGGGSTVSNTEAFF.

This clone has only one observation. The chain recombines TRBV11-2 with TRBJ2-3; possibly TRBD1 for D (5 bases). Germline assignment: CDR1 SGHAT and CDR2 FQNNGV. The CDR3 is 14 residues long. The ends were cut back, 2 bases at V and 7 bases at J, with 13 bases in the middle. DNA of the CDR3: TGTGCCAGCAGCTTATCTCTGGGGCCCCATACGCAGTATTTT. Translation gives CASSLSLGPHTQYF.

In this sample, this clone turned up a few times. The chain joins TRBV6-5 to TRBJ1-5; D is ambiguous. The CDR3 sequence is 15 residues long. Germline CDR1 and CDR2: MNHEY and SVGAGI. V was cut by 0 bases and J by 4 bases, with 10 bases left in between. CDR3 DNA: TGTGCCAGCAGTTACTCCGGCGAGGGAAATCAGCCCCAGCATTTT. Its protein is CASSYSGEGNQPQHF.

The chain carries TRBV29-1 and TRBJ2-5; tentatively, D is TRBD1 (5 bases). Germline V gene data show CDR1 as SQVTM and CDR2 as ANQGSEA. The CDR3 has 13 residues. Trimming took 4 bases from V and 5 from J, leaving 14 bases between them. The CDR3 region is CSVGNRGWETQYF. DNA of the CDR3: TGCAGCGTTGGAAATAGGGGCTGGGAGACCCAGTACTTC.

The rearrangement joins TRBV30 to TRBJ2-3, with TRBD1 identical over 10 bases. This CDR3 is 14 amino acids long. Germline CDR1 reads GTSNPN; CDR2 reads SVGIG (reference sequence). V was clipped by 5 bases and J by 4 bases; unmatched bases: 6. The CDR3 loop is CAWCPGQGPDTQYF. CDR3 DNA sequence: TGTGCCTGGTGTCCGGGACAGGGGCCAGATACGCAGTATTTT.

This rearrangement joins TRBV19 to TRBJ1-5; 7 nucleotides match TRBD1. The trim removed 9 bases at V and 4 bases at J, leaving 3 bases unmatched. Germline V gives CDR1 LNHDA, CDR2 SQIVND (reference sequence). The CDR3 extends over 12 amino acids. CDR3 sequence (DNA): TGTGCCAGCAGGGGGGAGAATCAGCCCCAGCATTTT. Translated, it gives CASRGENQPQHF.

This clone was seen only a few times. The CDR3 region has the DNA TGCGCCAGCAGTCCGGGACTAGCTTCCGCAGATACGCAGTATTTT. Its translation is CASSPGLASADTQYF. The chain links TRBV10-2 to TRBJ2-3, with 9 positions matching TRBD2. The CDR3 is 15 amino acids. CDR1 is WSHSY, CDR2 SAAADI, per germline. V shed 5 bases and J 4 bases; nucleotides not matched to a gene: 7.

This clone was seen only once. The chain carries TRBV18 and TRBJ1-5; D ambiguous. This CDR3 region has 15 residues. V was clipped by 4 bases and J by 0 bases, with 10 bases between them. Germline V gene lookup returns CDR1 KGHSH and CDR2 LQKENI. CDR3 in DNA: TGTGCCAGCTCACAGCCAGGCGATAGCAATCAGCCCCAGCATTTT. Its protein is CASSQPGDSNQPQHF. The full variable domain, in which reference TRBV18 and TRBJ1-5 provide the parts outside the CDR3, is NAGVMQNPRHLVRRRGQEARLRCSPMKGHSHVYWYRQLPEEGLKFMVYLQKENIIDESGMPKERFSAEFPKEGPSILRIQQVVRGDSAAYFCASSQPGDSNQPQHFGDGTRLSIL.

A few counts support this clone. V usage is TRBV19 and J usage is TRBJ1-4, with D possibly being TRBD1 (6 bases). Germline assignment: CDR1 LNHDA and CDR2 SQIVND (reference sequence). V lost 6 bases to trimming and J lost 8 bases, with 19 bases between them. The CDR3 has 15 amino acids. CDR3 residues: CASRDLSRGGEKLFF. CDR3 nucleotide sequence: TGTGCCAGTAGAGACCTTTCCAGGGGAGGGGAAAAACTGTTTTTT. Looking up the rest from reference TRBV19 and TRBJ1-4 gives the full variable domain: DGGITQSPKYLFRKEGQNVTLSCEQNLNHDAMYWYRQDPGQGLRLIYYSQIVNDFQKGDIAEGYSVSREKKESFPLTVTSAQKNPTAFYLCASRDLSRGGEKLFFGSGTQLSVL.